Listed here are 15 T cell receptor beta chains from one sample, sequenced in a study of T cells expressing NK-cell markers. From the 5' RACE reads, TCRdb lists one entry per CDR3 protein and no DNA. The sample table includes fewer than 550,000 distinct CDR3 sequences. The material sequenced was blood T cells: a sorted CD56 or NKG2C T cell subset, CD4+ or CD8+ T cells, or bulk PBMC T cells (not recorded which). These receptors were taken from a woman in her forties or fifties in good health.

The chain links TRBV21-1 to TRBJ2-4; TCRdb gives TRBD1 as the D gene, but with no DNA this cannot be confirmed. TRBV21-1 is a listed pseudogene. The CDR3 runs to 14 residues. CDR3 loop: CASSKRDKLNIQYF.

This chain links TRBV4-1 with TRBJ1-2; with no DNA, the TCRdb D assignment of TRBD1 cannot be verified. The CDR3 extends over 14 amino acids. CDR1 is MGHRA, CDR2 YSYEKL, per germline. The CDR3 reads CASSQGAQTYGYTF.

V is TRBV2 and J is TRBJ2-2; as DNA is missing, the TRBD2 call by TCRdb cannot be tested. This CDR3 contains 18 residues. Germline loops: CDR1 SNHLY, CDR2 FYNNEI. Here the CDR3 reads CASSEQAETAGNTGELFF. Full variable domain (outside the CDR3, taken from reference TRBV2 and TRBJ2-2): EPEVTQTPSHQVTQMGQEVILRCVPISNHLYFYWYRQILGQKVEFLVSFYNNEISEKSEIFDDQFSVERPDGSNFTLKIRSTKLEDSAMYFCASSEQAETAGNTGELFFGEGSRLTVL.

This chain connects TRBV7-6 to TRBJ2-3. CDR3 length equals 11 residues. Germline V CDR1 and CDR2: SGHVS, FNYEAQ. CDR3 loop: CAISVGNTQYF.

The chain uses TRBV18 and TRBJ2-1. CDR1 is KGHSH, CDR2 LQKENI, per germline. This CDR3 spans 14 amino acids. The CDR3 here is CASSPGRYDNEQFF.

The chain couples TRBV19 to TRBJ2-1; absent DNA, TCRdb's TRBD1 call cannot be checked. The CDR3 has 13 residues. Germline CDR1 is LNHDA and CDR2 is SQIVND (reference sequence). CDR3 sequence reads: CASGDNSYNEQFF.

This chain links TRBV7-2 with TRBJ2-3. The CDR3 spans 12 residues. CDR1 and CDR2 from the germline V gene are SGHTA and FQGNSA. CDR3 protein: CASSVSGNTQYF.

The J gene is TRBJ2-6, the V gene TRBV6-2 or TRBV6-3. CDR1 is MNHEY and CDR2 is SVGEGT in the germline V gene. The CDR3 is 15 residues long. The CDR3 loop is CASRLSSSGANVLTF.

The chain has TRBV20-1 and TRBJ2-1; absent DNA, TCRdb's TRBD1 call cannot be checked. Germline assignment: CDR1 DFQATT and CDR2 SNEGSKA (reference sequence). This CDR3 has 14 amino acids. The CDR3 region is CSVSGTANYNEQFF.

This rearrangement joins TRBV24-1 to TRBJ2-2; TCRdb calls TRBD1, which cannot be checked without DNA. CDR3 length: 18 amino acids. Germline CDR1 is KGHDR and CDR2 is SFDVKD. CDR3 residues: CATSDSRTGRQYTGELFF.

CDR3 residues: CSGLDRGTEAFF. This chain uses TRBV29-1 with TRBJ1-1; there is no DNA to check the TCRdb D call of TRBD1. CDR3 length equals 12 residues. The germline CDR1 and CDR2 sequences are SQVTM and ANQGSEA.

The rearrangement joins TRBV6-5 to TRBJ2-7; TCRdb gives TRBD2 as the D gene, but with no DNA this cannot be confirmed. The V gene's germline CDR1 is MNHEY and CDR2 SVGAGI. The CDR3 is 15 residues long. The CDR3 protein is CASRPRLQSSYEQYF.

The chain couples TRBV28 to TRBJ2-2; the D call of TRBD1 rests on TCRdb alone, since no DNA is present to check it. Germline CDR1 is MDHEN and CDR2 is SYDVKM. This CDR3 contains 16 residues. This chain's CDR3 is CASSTPGSAGTGELFF.

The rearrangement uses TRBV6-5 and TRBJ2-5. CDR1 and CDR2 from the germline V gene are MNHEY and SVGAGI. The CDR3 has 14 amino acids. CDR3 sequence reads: CASSYFNTEETQYF.

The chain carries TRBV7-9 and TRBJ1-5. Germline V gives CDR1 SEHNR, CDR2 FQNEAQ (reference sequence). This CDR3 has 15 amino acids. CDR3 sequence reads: CASSLGSRDNQPQHF.